A single sample is the source of the 3 T cell receptor beta chains below, sequenced in a study of blood T cells in healthy people across ages. With a J-beta primer mix and a sample-barcoded 5' primer, a second PCR ran about 7 to 12 cycles. One entry per CDR3 protein, called by TCRdb with MiXCR from the 5' RACE reads. The data hold 1 million or so distinct CDR3 sequences, with more than 40% observed a single time. Sequenced: blood. The source is a woman aged 60 to 75 in good health.

This clonotype has just a few counts. J is TRBJ2-7 and V is TRBV15; D perhaps matches TRBD2 (6 bases). V dropped 5 bases and J dropped 3 bases, with 14 bases sitting between them. Germline V gives CDR1 LNHNV, CDR2 YYDKDF (reference sequence). The CDR3 is 14 amino acids. CDR3 protein: CATSGLVRGYEQYF. The CDR3 nucleotides read TGTGCCACCAGCGGATTAGTGCGGGGCTACGAGCAGTACTTC.

V and J are TRBV2 and TRBJ2-2; possibly TRBD1 or TRBD2 for D (6 bases each). Germline assignment: CDR1 SNHLY and CDR2 FYNNEI. V lost 4 bases to trimming and J lost 8 bases, with 17 bases between them. The CDR3 has 15 amino acids. CDR3 protein: CASSALISGAGELFF. CDR3 sequence (DNA): TGTGCCAGCAGTGCCCTAATTTCGGGGGCAGGGGAGCTGTTTTTT.

J is TRBJ2-1 and V is TRBV29-1; TRBD2 aligns across 9 bases. The CDR3 sequence is 14 residues long. V gave up 2 bases and J gave up 7 bases; unmatched junction bases: 6. Germline V lookup: CDR1 SQVTM, CDR2 ANQGSEA. CDR3 coding DNA: TGCAGCGTTGAAAGGGGAGCGGGAGGTAATGAGCAGTTCTTC. Residues: CSVERGAGGNEQFF.